This TCR beta chain was documented in a study of blood T cell repertoires in COVID-19. Generated by immunoSEQ multiplex PCR, the TCRdb table keeps only in-frame clones and is missing some. The table lists 100,000 to 150,000 clones, 65% to 90% of them singletons. In germline, CDR1 is SGHAT, CDR2 FQDESV (reference sequence). CDR3 length: 13 residues. V was clipped by 8 bases and J by 5 bases; unmatched bases: 7. This chain uses TRBV11-1 with TRBJ2-5; 8 bases fit TRBD2. Sequencing input: peripheral blood. This TCR was recovered from a man aged 80 or over with active or convalescent COVID-19. CDR3 loop: CASSRGGPETQYF. The DNA for the CDR3 is TGTGCCAGCTCCCGGGGGGGGCCGGAGACCCAGTACTTC.